This T cell receptor beta chain was sequenced for a study of blood T cell repertoires in COVID-19. On the study more broadly: Material from acute and convalescent COVID-19 was sourced from the United States, Italy and Spain. The cDNA or gDNA used as material had been derived from T cells, B-cell-depleted T cells, or PBMCs.

Authors' analysis steps: The authors estimated nucleated cell counts from reference gene primer amplification. The method was immunoSEQ multiplex PCR; TCRdb's version includes in-frame clones alone and lacks a portion of them. V, J and clone size were drawn from that table, and D and trimming were deduced from the DNA. The table lists about 51,000 clones, around 84% of them singletons, with 4% to 5% in the top ten. Trimming removed 1 base from V and 5 bases from J; junction bases left unmatched: 4. Germline lookup yields CDR1 LGHDT and CDR2 YNNKEL (reference sequence). The CDR3 is made up of 14 amino acids.

Sequenced sample: peripheral blood. V gene TRBV3-1 (or the pseudogene TRBV3-2) combines with J gene TRBJ1-1; TRBD1 matches 7 bases. The sequence derives from an elderly man with active COVID-19. The DNA of the CDR3 is TGTGCCAGCAGCCAAGGACAGGGTAGGACTGAAGCTTTCTTT. As protein: CASSQGQGRTEAFF.